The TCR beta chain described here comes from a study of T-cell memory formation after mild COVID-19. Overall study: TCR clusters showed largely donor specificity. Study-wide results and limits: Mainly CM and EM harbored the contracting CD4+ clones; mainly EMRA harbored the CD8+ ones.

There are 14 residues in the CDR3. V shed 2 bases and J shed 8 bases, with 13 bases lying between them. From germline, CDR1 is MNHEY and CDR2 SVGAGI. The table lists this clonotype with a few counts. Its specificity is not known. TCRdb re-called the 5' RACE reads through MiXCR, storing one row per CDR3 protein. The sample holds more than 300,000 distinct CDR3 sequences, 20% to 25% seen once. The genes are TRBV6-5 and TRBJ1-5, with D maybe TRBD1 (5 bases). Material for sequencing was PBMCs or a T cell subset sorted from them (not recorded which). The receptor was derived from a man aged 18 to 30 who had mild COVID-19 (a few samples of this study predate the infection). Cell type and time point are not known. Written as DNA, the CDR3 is TGTGCCAGCAGTTACGAGGCAGGGAGCAAGCCCCAGCATTTT. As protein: CASSYEAGSKPQHF.